This TCR beta chain was captured in a study of Tregs in tolerant kidney transplant recipients. Data came from immunoSEQ multiplex PCR; TCRdb stores just in-frame clones and leaves some out. The sample includes tens of thousands of clones, 75% to 95% of them seen just once. Recipients received nonmyeloablative bone marrow transplants from related graft donors, with transient mixed chimerism. The length of the CDR3 is 15 residues. Germline assignment: CDR1 SGHDT and CDR2 YYEEEE. Losses at the gene ends were 0 bases for V and 6 bases for J; bases not matched to a gene: 3. The chain has TRBV5-6 and TRBJ2-3; 11 bases match TRBD1. Sequencing was performed on CD4+ T cells from blood (PBMCs), taken 24 months after the transplant. This sequence was found in a human patient who received a combined kidney and bone marrow transplant. Some of these T cells may belong to the graft donor. The DNA for the CDR3 is TGTGCCAGCAGCTTGGGGACAGGGGGCGTCGATACGCAGTATTTT. It is translated as CASSLGTGGVDTQYF.